The 21 T cell receptor beta chains listed next were all sequenced from one sample in a study of OX40 agonist ivuxolimab in advanced cancers. The assay was immunoSEQ multiplex PCR, and TCRdb's table has in-frame clones only and misses some. Here the sample spans some 80,000 clones, about nine tenths being singletons. Material: CD4+ or CD8+ T cells sorted from blood, obtained in a trial of the OX40 agonist ivuxolimab. These receptors all come from an adult with an advanced solid tumor such as melanoma, head and neck, liver or kidney cancer.

The rearrangement links TRBV19 to TRBJ2-2; TRBD2 is a possible D gene (5 bases). This CDR3 has 14 amino acids. The V gene's germline CDR1 is LNHDA and CDR2 SQIVND (reference sequence). The germline V and J ends were trimmed by 7 bases and 0 bases, with 9 bases remaining between them. CDR3 sequence: CASIGRANTGELFF. As DNA, the CDR3 is TGTGCCAGTATCGGGCGGGCGAACACCGGGGAGCTGTTTTTT.

In its sample, this clone was seen once. V is TRBV28 and J is TRBJ2-6; possibly TRBD2 for D (6 bases). CDR1 and CDR2 from the germline V gene are MDHEN and SYDVKM. CDR3 length equals 18 residues. Deletions cut 7 bases from V and 0 bases from J, with 19 bases between. The CDR3 is CASTRQEGRRSGANVLTF. The CDR3, as DNA: TGTGCCAGCACCCGGCAGGAGGGCCGTCGCTCTGGGGCCAACGTCCTGACTTTC.

The CDR3 region has the DNA TGCGCCAGCAGCACCTCCGGAGGCAGGGTGGTCTATGGCTACACCTTC. The encoded protein is CASSTSGGRVVYGYTF. V and J are TRBV4-1 and TRBJ1-2; D perhaps matches TRBD1 (5 bases). Germline assignment: CDR1 MGHRA and CDR2 YSYEKL. The CDR3 is made up of 16 amino acids. V shed 5 bases and J shed 4 bases, with 20 bases lying between them.

The chain has TRBV18 and TRBJ1-3, with D perhaps matching TRBD1 (5 bases). CDR1 KGHSH and CDR2 LQKENI come from the germline V gene. The CDR3 runs to 17 residues. V lost 3 bases and J lost 0, with 15 bases in between. This CDR3 is CASSPWTSQSSGNTIYF. In DNA form, the CDR3 reads TGTGCCAGCTCACCTTGGACAAGCCAGAGCTCTGGAAACACCATATATTTT.

The CDR3 sequence is CASSYLTAEAFF. CDR3 nucleotides: TGTGCCAGCAGTTACCTGACAGCTGAAGCTTTCTTT. The rearrangement joins TRBV6-6 to TRBJ1-1, with TRBD1 as a possible D gene (5 bases). The germline V gene has CDR1 MNHNY and CDR2 SVGAGI (reference sequence). The CDR3 has 12 amino acids. Trimming cost V 2 bases and J 6 bases, with 7 bases left between them.

The chain recombines TRBV19 with TRBJ1-1, with a weak D call TRBD1 (5 bases). This CDR3 contains 13 residues. V dropped 9 bases and J dropped 1 base, with 12 bases sitting between them. Germline V lookup: CDR1 LNHDA, CDR2 SQIVND (reference sequence). CDR3 sequence (DNA): TGTGCCAGCAGGAGTACAGGGAACACTGAAGCTTTCTTT. This encodes CASRSTGNTEAFF.

CDR3 in DNA: TGTGCCATCGGGTCTGGAAACACCATATATTTT. It is translated as CAIGSGNTIYF. The chain combines TRBV10-3 with TRBJ1-3; D not resolved. The germline V gene has CDR1 ENHRY and CDR2 SYGVKD. This CDR3 has 11 residues. V lost 8 bases to trimming and J lost 1 base, with 3 bases between them.

This clone was seen a handful of times. This CDR3 reads CASSRDRSTDTQYF. As DNA, the CDR3 is TGTGCCAGCTCCCGGGACAGGAGCACAGATACGCAGTATTTT. The chain recombines TRBV2 with TRBJ2-3; 8 positions match TRBD1. Looked up from germline, CDR1 is SNHLY and CDR2 is FYNNEI. V was pared by 8 bases and J by 0 bases, with 4 bases of the junction left unmatched. The CDR3 consists of 14 residues.

The rearrangement uses TRBV2 and TRBJ2-7; 8 bases are a match to TRBD1. The V gene end was trimmed by 2 bases and the J gene end by 6 bases; junction bases not matched to a gene: 12. The CDR3 extends over 16 amino acids. The V gene's germline CDR1 is SNHLY and CDR2 FYNNEI. This CDR3 reads CASSEPGRGRQSEQYF. The DNA for the CDR3 is TGTGCCAGCAGTGAACCTGGCAGGGGGCGTCAATCCGAGCAGTACTTC.

CDR3 nucleotides: TGTGCCAGCAGCTTGACAGGGATGAACACTGAAGCTTTCTTT. This translates into CASSLTGMNTEAFF. V usage is TRBV5-8 and J usage is TRBJ1-1; possibly TRBD1 for D (6 bases). Per germline, CDR1 SGHTS and CDR2 YDEGEE. V lost 1 base, J lost 0 bases, and 7 bases lay in between. This CDR3 is 14 amino acids long.

The rearrangement joins TRBV21-1 to TRBJ1-4; TRBD1 is taken as the D call from the table, unchecked against the DNA. TRBV21-1 is annotated as a pseudogene. This CDR3 has 16 amino acids. Here the CDR3 reads CASNAGQGSTNEKLFF. The CDR3 DNA is TGTGCCAGCAATGCCGGACAGGGATCAACTAATGAAAAACTGTTTTTT.

The genes are TRBV20-1 and TRBJ2-1; no clear D gene. Trimming stripped 3 bases from V and 10 bases from J, with 10 bases between. The CDR3 is 11 residues long. Germline V lookup: CDR1 DFQATT, CDR2 SNEGSKA (reference sequence). CDR3: CSARTRQEQFF. CDR3 nucleotides: TGCAGTGCTAGGACCAGGCAAGAGCAGTTCTTC.

This clone appeared a few times. The rearrangement uses TRBV18 and TRBJ1-1; 9 bases map to TRBD1. This CDR3 comprises 15 residues. In germline, CDR1 is KGHSH, CDR2 LQKENI. Trimming took 8 bases from V and 1 from J; bases not matched to a gene: 8. In DNA form, the CDR3 reads TGTGCCAGCACAAAACAGGGACAGGGGAACACTGAAGCTTTCTTT. Its translation is CASTKQGQGNTEAFF.

The rearrangement joins TRBV5-1 to TRBJ2-2; no reliable D call. Germline loops: CDR1 SGHRS, CDR2 YFSETQ. Deletions cut 0 bases from V and 5 bases from J, with 8 bases between. This CDR3 is built from 14 residues. The chain's CDR3 is CASSLGWGTGELFF. DNA of the CDR3: TGCGCCAGCAGCTTGGGATGGGGAACCGGGGAGCTGTTTTTT.

The chain is built from TRBV5-6 and TRBJ2-7, with D hard to call. The germline CDR1 and CDR2 sequences are SGHDT and YYEEEE. Deletions cut 0 bases from V and 7 bases from J, with 8 bases between. The CDR3 spans 12 residues. The DNA for the CDR3 is TGTGCCAGCAGCTTGGCGCTGGGGGAGCAGTACTTC. Its translation is CASSLALGEQYF.

The rearrangement links TRBV14 to TRBJ2-2, with TRBD1 matching over 7 bases. The CDR3 is 16 amino acids. Germline CDR1 and CDR2: SGHDN and FVKESK. V lost 5 bases, J lost 4 bases, and 10 bases stayed unmatched. The CDR3: CASSFVTGTITGELFF. CDR3 sequence (DNA): TGTGCCAGCAGCTTCGTGACAGGGACCATCACCGGGGAGCTGTTTTTT.

The gene calls are TRBV14 and TRBJ1-5; D gene ambiguous. Germline assignment: CDR1 SGHDN and CDR2 FVKESK. This CDR3 region has 16 residues. Trimming stripped 0 bases from V and 0 bases from J, with 9 bases between. The CDR3 loop is CASSQENAYSNQPQHF. For the CDR3, the DNA is TGTGCCAGCAGCCAAGAGAATGCATATAGCAATCAGCCCCAGCATTTT.

The chain carries TRBV19 and TRBJ2-6; 7 bases agree with TRBD1. Trimming cost V 7 bases and J 0 bases; bases outside gene matches: 15. The CDR3 extends over 19 amino acids. Germline CDR1 LNHDA, CDR2 SQIVND (reference sequence). The CDR3 sequence is CASKATRTGLSSGANVLTF. Written as DNA, the CDR3 is TGTGCCAGTAAAGCGACCCGGACAGGCCTAAGCTCTGGGGCCAACGTCCTGACTTTC. Combining the CDR3 with reference TRBV19 and TRBJ2-6 gives the whole variable domain DGGITQSPKYLFRKEGQNVTLSCEQNLNHDAMYWYRQDPGQGLRLIYYSQIVNDFQKGDIAEGYSVSREKKESFPLTVTSAQKNPTAFYLCASKATRTGLSSGANVLTFGAGSRLTVL.

The chain has TRBV5-5 and TRBJ1-4; no clear D. CDR3 length: 14 residues. The ends were cut back, 1 base at V and 6 bases at J, with 10 bases in the middle. Per the germline V gene, CDR1 is SGHKS and CDR2 is YYEKEE (reference sequence). The CDR3 sequence is CASSLSGWDEKLFF. DNA of the CDR3: TGTGCCAGCAGCTTGTCGGGATGGGATGAAAAACTGTTTTTT.

This clone came up a few times. The rearrangement links TRBV5-6 to TRBJ1-3; no clear D gene. The CDR3 spans 14 residues. Trimming cost V 0 bases and J 0 bases, with 4 bases left between them. CDR1 and CDR2 (germline): SGHDT, YYEEEE. This chain's CDR3 is CASSLDPSGNTIYF. DNA of the CDR3: TGTGCCAGCAGCTTGGATCCCTCTGGAAACACCATATATTTT. Filled out from reference TRBV5-6 and TRBJ1-3, the complete variable domain reads DAGVTQSPTHLIKTRGQQVTLRCSPKSGHDTVSWYQQALGQGPQFIFQYYEEEERQRGNFPDRFSGHQFPNYSSELNVNALLLGDSALYLCASSLDPSGNTIYFGEGSWLTVV.

This CDR3 is CASSPFRSSSAYEQYF. The CDR3 DNA reads as TGCGCCAGCAGCCCCTTTAGAAGCAGTAGCGCCTACGAGCAGTACTTC. The gene calls are TRBV5-1 and TRBJ2-7, with a weak D call TRBD2 (5 bases). V was clipped by 4 bases and J by 2 bases, with 19 bases between them. Looked up from germline, CDR1 is SGHRS and CDR2 is YFSETQ. The CDR3 has 16 amino acids.